The 23 T cell receptor beta chains below come from one sample, sequenced in a study of blood T cell repertoires in COVID-19. Profiling relied on immunoSEQ multiplex PCR, and the TCRdb table lists in-frame clones only, not all of them. The table shows about 370,000 clones, with around 92% occurring only once. The sample taken for sequencing was peripheral blood. Receptor source: a woman in her 30s with COVID-19, enrolled during active disease.

The chain has TRBV2 and TRBJ2-2, with 7 bases lining up with TRBD2. J was trimmed by 1 base and V by 3 bases; bases with no gene match: 2. The CDR3 loop spans 15 amino acids. CDR1 is SNHLY, CDR2 FYNNEI, per germline. CDR3 in amino acids: CASSDGGGNTGELFF. For the CDR3, the DNA is TGTGCCAGCAGTGACGGCGGGGGGAACACCGGGGAGCTGTTTTTT.

The rearrangement joins TRBV6-2 or TRBV6-3 to TRBJ1-5; 7 bases map to TRBD1. The V segment lost 2 bases and the J segment 4 bases; nucleotides outside the gene matches: 2. The CDR3 runs 14 residues. Looked up from germline, CDR1 is MNHEY and CDR2 is SVGEGT. CDR3 nucleotide sequence: TGTGCCAGCAGTTACGGGACAGTTAATCAGCCCCAGCATTTT. This gives the protein CASSYGTVNQPQHF.

The rearrangement uses TRBV3-1 (or the pseudogene TRBV3-2) and TRBJ1-1; D may be TRBD1 (5 bases). V was cut by 4 bases and J by 1 base, with 13 bases left in between. The CDR3 covers 15 residues. The germline V gene encodes CDR1 LGHDT and CDR2 YNNKEL (reference sequence). The CDR3 protein is CASSPPRVQNTEAFF. CDR3 bases: TGTGCCAGCAGCCCCCCCAGGGTCCAGAACACTGAAGCTTTCTTT.

The chain employs TRBV28 and TRBJ2-7, with TRBD1 matching over 7 bases. The CDR3 is made up of 14 amino acids. CDR1 is MDHEN, CDR2 SYDVKM, per germline. Losses at the gene ends were 8 bases for V and 4 bases for J; bases not matched to a gene: 11. CDR3 protein: CASPTGAGSYEQYV. The CDR3 DNA follows: TGTGCCAGCCCTACAGGGGCAGGGTCATACGAGCAGTACGTC.

The chain joins TRBV7-2 to TRBJ2-1; 9 bases are a match to TRBD2. Germline V gene lookup returns CDR1 SGHTA and CDR2 FQGNSA. Trimming removed 5 bases from V and 4 bases from J; junction bases left unmatched: 6. The CDR3 extends over 15 amino acids. CDR3 sequence reads: CASSSGTSTYNEQFF. CDR3 DNA sequence: TGTGCCAGCAGCAGCGGGACTAGCACTTACAATGAGCAGTTCTTC.

The genes are TRBV7-9 and TRBJ1-5; D gene ambiguous. The CDR3 is made up of 15 amino acids. CDR1 and CDR2 (germline): SEHNR, FQNEAQ (reference sequence). Trimming pared 0 bases from V and 3 bases from J, leaving 9 bases between. In DNA, the CDR3 is TGTGCCAGCAGCTTAGCGGGAGCCTACAATCAGCCCCAGCATTTT. Translated, it gives CASSLAGAYNQPQHF.

The table lists this clone with a few counts. The rearrangement uses TRBV25-1 and TRBJ1-1; D ambiguous. This CDR3 is 13 amino acids long. Trimming took off 4 bases at V and 4 bases at J, with 10 bases between the two ends. Germline CDR1 is MGHDK and CDR2 is SYGVNS. DNA of the CDR3: TGTGCCAGCAGTGGAATGAAGAGCACTGAAGCTTTCTTT. It translates to CASSGMKSTEAFF.

The chain employs TRBV4-3 and TRBJ1-1; perhaps TRBD1 as D (5 bases). Germline-derived CDR1 and CDR2 are LGHNA and YSLEER. V was pared by 1 base and J by 8 bases, with 17 bases between. CDR3 length: 15 residues. The DNA for the CDR3 is TGCGCCAGCAGCCAAGTATGGGAGGGGTTAATCGAAGCTTTCTTT. Translation gives CASSQVWEGLIEAFF.

The chain couples TRBV28 to TRBJ2-1; 11 bases are shared with TRBD2. The CDR3 spans 17 residues. The ends lost 7 bases at V and 1 base at J; junction bases unmatched: 9. The germline V gene has CDR1 MDHEN and CDR2 SYDVKM. The DNA for the CDR3 is TGTGCCAGCATCGGTAGCGGGGGGGCTTTTTCCTACAATGAGCAGTTCTTC. This sequence encodes CASIGSGGAFSYNEQFF.

J is TRBJ1-6 and V is TRBV2; D not certain. Germline CDR1 reads SNHLY; CDR2 reads FYNNEI. V was shortened by 6 bases and J by 4 bases, with 16 bases between the two germline ends. There are 16 residues in the CDR3. The CDR3 protein is CASSPDLREYNSPLHF. In DNA, the CDR3 is TGTGCCAGCAGCCCTGACCTGAGGGAGTATAATTCACCCCTCCACTTT.

The V call is TRBV2, the J call TRBJ1-5; D is perhaps TRBD1 (6 bases). The germline V gene encodes CDR1 SNHLY and CDR2 FYNNEI. The CDR3 extends over 13 amino acids. V was pared by 4 bases and J by 2 bases, with 6 bases between. The CDR3 nucleotides are TGTGCCAGCAGTGGACAGGGCAATCAGCCCCAGCATTTT. This encodes CASSGQGNQPQHF.

The chain has TRBV11-2 and TRBJ2-1; D is undetermined. V lost 0 bases and J 2 bases, leaving 8 bases between the germline ends. The CDR3 extends over 15 amino acids. Per germline, CDR1 SGHAT and CDR2 FQNNGV. The CDR3 is CASSLDFTAYNEQFF. For the CDR3, the DNA is TGTGCCAGCAGCTTAGATTTCACAGCCTACAATGAGCAGTTCTTC.

The CDR3 DNA follows: TGTGCCAGCAGGAAGCCCCCGACCGGGACAGGGGGGGACTACGAGCAGTACTTC. Translated, it gives CASRKPPTGTGGDYEQYF. The rearrangement joins TRBV11-2 to TRBJ2-7; 11 positions match TRBD1. V shed 6 bases and J 3 bases; nucleotides not matched to a gene: 16. The CDR3 covers 18 residues. Per the germline V gene, CDR1 is SGHAT and CDR2 is FQNNGV.

The chain links TRBV5-1 to TRBJ2-3, with 8 bases matching TRBD1. Trimming removed 4 bases from V and 2 bases from J; junction bases left unmatched: 6. The CDR3 consists of 15 residues. The germline V gene has CDR1 SGHRS and CDR2 YFSETQ. The CDR3 reads CASSLQDRVTDTQYF. The CDR3 DNA sequence: TGCGCCAGCAGCCTCCAGGACAGGGTCACAGATACGCAGTATTTT. The full variable domain, with the rest looked up from reference TRBV5-1 and TRBJ2-3, is KAGVTQTPRYLIKTRGQQVTLSCSPISGHRSVSWYQQTPGQGLQFLFEYFSETQRNKGNFPGRFSGRQFSNSRSEMNVSTLELGDSALYLCASSLQDRVTDTQYFGPGTRLTVL.

This sequence joins TRBV7-2 and TRBJ2-1; 9 nucleotides align to TRBD2. Trimming took 2 bases from V and 3 from J; bases not matched to a gene: 5. The CDR3 runs to 16 residues. The germline gives CDR1 SGHTA, CDR2 FQGNSA. CDR3: CASSLNLAGIYNEQFF. The CDR3 region has the DNA TGTGCCAGCAGCTTAAATCTAGCGGGGATCTACAATGAGCAGTTCTTC.

The chain uses TRBV30 and TRBJ2-1, with a weak D call TRBD2 (5 bases). The CDR3 is made up of 14 amino acids. Germline assignment: CDR1 GTSNPN and CDR2 SVGIG (reference sequence). The germline V and J ends were trimmed by 0 bases and 10 bases, with 16 bases remaining between them. The CDR3 loop is CAWSVGSEPGEQFF. DNA for the CDR3: TGTGCCTGGAGTGTAGGTTCGGAACCGGGGGAGCAGTTCTTC.

This clone was observed a handful of times. The chain joins TRBV15 to TRBJ2-6, with D maybe TRBD2 (5 bases). The CDR3 sequence is 15 residues long. Germline V CDR1 and CDR2: LNHNV, YYDKDF (reference sequence). V dropped 0 bases and J dropped 3 bases, with 6 bases sitting between them. This CDR3 reads CATSRDGSGANVLTF. CDR3 sequence (DNA): TGTGCCACCAGCAGAGATGGGAGTGGGGCCAACGTCCTGACTTTC.

The V and J genes are TRBV29-1 and TRBJ2-4, with 8 bases matching TRBD1. Germline values: CDR1 SQVTM, CDR2 ANQGSEA. Trimming removed 7 bases from V and 3 bases from J; junction bases left unmatched: 5. The CDR3 is 13 residues long. CDR3 nucleotides: TGCAGCGCATTACAGGGGGACAAAAACATTCAGTACTTC. Its protein is CSALQGDKNIQYF.

The J gene is TRBJ1-4, the V gene TRBV2; D unresolved. CDR1 SNHLY and CDR2 FYNNEI come from the germline V gene. This CDR3 is 12 amino acids long. Trimming shortened V by 5 bases and J by 5 bases, and 6 bases separated the two germline ends. CDR3 residues: CASSPVNEKLFF. CDR3 in DNA: TGTGCCAGCAGTCCCGTAAATGAAAAACTGTTTTTT.

The V call is TRBV21-1, the J call TRBJ2-3; the D call in the table, TRBD2, was not verified against the DNA. TRBV21-1 is assigned pseudogene status. The CDR3 has 19 residues. The CDR3 protein is CASTSGGLAGRGETDTQYF. As DNA, the CDR3 is TGTGCCAGCACCTCAGGGGGACTAGCGGGGAGAGGCGAAACAGATACGCAGTATTTT.

The rearrangement links TRBV3-1 (or the pseudogene TRBV3-2) to TRBJ1-4; D not resolved. V gave up 1 base and J gave up 5 bases, with 5 bases separating them. The V gene's germline CDR1 is LGHDT and CDR2 YNNKEL (reference sequence). The CDR3 loop spans 13 amino acids. The CDR3 sequence: CASSQGANEKLFF. Here the CDR3 DNA reads TGTGCCAGCAGCCAAGGGGCAAATGAAAAACTGTTTTTT.

The chain links TRBV2 to TRBJ2-1; 10 bases are a match to TRBD1. The CDR3 loop spans 14 amino acids. Germline V CDR1 and CDR2: SNHLY, FYNNEI. The V segment lost 5 bases and the J segment 5 bases; nucleotides outside the gene matches: 3. In DNA, the CDR3 is TGTGCCAGCAGTATCGGGACAGGGGACAATGAGCAGTTCTTC. This translates into CASSIGTGDNEQFF.

The V and J genes are TRBV10-3 and TRBJ2-7, with D possibly matching TRBD1 (5 bases). There are 15 residues in the CDR3. Germline lookup yields CDR1 ENHRY and CDR2 SYGVKD. The ends were cut back, 3 bases at V and 1 base at J, with 13 bases in the middle. The DNA of the CDR3 is TGTGCCATCAGTGAAGGGCAGGGCCGGTCCTACGAGCAGTACGTC. It translates to CAISEGQGRSYEQYV.